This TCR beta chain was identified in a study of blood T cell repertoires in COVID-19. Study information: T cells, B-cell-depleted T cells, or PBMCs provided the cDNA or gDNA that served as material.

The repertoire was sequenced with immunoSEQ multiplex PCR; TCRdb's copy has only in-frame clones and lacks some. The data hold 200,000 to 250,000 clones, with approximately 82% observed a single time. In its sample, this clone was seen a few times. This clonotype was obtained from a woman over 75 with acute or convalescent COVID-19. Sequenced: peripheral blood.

CDR3 sequence (DNA): TGTGCCAGCAGTTACTCAAGGGCCACCCACGGGGTCTACACCTTC. This encodes CASSYSRATHGVYTF. The chain links TRBV6-5 to TRBJ1-2; no reliable D call. Trimming removed 0 bases at V and 10 bases at J, with 18 bases between. Germline loops: CDR1 MNHEY, CDR2 SVGAGI. The CDR3 runs to 15 residues.